These T cell receptor beta chains were read from a single sample in a study of T cells in Graves' hyperthyroidism and ophthalmopathy. Via MiXCR, TCRdb re-called the multiplex PCR reads, giving one row per CDR3 protein. The repertoire consists of about 200,000 distinct CDR3 sequences, with roughly a sixth occurring once and the leading ten covering approximately 56%. The sequenced material came from blood. Source of these receptors: a woman between 45 and 65 years old with Graves' hyperthyroidism. Each CDR3 is given with its conserved first and last residue. Fields, in order: J gene, V gene, clone size, D gene, CDR3 length, CDR3 protein, CDR3 DNA. The D gene is left open where the match is weak. Clone size is shown for a subset of rows, as once, few, many or a class of expanded clone.

>TRBJ2-4|TRBV6-2/TRBV6-3|few|-|15
CASSGFTGTKNIQYF
TGTGCCAGCAGTGGTTTCACAGGAACCAAAAACATTCAGTACTTC
>TRBJ2-7|TRBV5-6|-|-|15
CASSLVQGRSYEQYF
TGTGCCAGCAGCTTGGTTCAGGGGAGATCCTACGAGCAGTACTTC
>TRBJ2-5|TRBV6-4|-|-|13
CASSATRGETQYF
TGTGCCAGCAGTGCGACTAGGGGTGAGACCCAGTACTTC
>TRBJ2-5|TRBV5-1|many|TRBD1|14
CASTSGQGGETQYF
TGCGCCAGCACCTCGGGACAGGGGGGAGAGACCCAGTACTTC
>TRBJ2-7|TRBV20-1|few|-|14
CSARGGRTSYEQYF
TGCAGTGCTAGAGGAGGGCGGACCTCCTACGAGCAGTACTTC
>TRBJ2-7|TRBV3-1|many|-|13
CASSQGVEAEQYF
TGTGCCAGCAGCCAAGGGGTGGAAGCCGAGCAGTACTTC
>TRBJ2-7|TRBV10-1|many|-|17
CASSESKGRTLSYEQYF
TGCGCCAGCAGTGAGTCGAAGGGAAGGACCCTCTCCTACGAGCAGTACTTC
>TRBJ2-7|TRBV7-3|many|-|14
CASSLLGRKGEQYF
TGTGCCAGCAGCTTACTCGGGAGAAAAGGCGAGCAGTACTTC
>TRBJ2-7|TRBV27|many|TRBD2|17
CASRRVAGAVGSYEQYF
TGTGCCAGCCGGCGGGTAGCGGGAGCAGTAGGGTCCTACGAGCAGTACTTC
>TRBJ2-7|TRBV14|-|-|14
CASSKLVDPYEQYF
TGTGCCAGCAGCAAACTAGTGGACCCCTACGAGCAGTACTTC
>TRBJ2-7|TRBV6-5|-|-|14
CASSYSGFSYEQYF
TGTGCCAGCAGTTACTCGGGGTTTTCCTACGAGCAGTACTTC
>TRBJ1-6|TRBV7-9|-|-|14
CAGSRRQENSPLHF
TGTGCCGGCAGCCGACGACAGGAGAATTCACCCCTCCACTTT
>TRBJ1-2|TRBV11-3|many|TRBD1|13
CASTGTDNYGYTF
TGTGCCAGCACCGGGACAGACAACTATGGCTACACCTTC
>TRBJ2-6|TRBV29-1|-|-|13
CSVTGSGANVLTF
TGCAGCGTAACAGGGTCCGGGGCCAACGTCCTGACTTTC
>TRBJ1-3|TRBV12-5|few|-|14
CASGPQSSGNTIYF
TGTGCTAGTGGGCCACAGAGCTCTGGAAACACCATATATTTT
>TRBJ1-1|TRBV24-1|-|-|14
CATSDPTRGTEAFF
TGTGCCACCAGTGACCCAACAAGGGGAACTGAAGCTTTCTTT
>TRBJ2-4|TRBV27|few|-|14
CASSRRDPKNIQYF
TGTGCCAGCAGCAGGCGGGACCCCAAAAACATTCAGTACTTC
>TRBJ1-1|TRBV12-5|many|TRBD1|16
CASGLVGGVEAPEAFF
TGTGCTAGTGGTTTGGTAGGGGGCGTTGAGGCTCCGGAAGCTTTCTTT